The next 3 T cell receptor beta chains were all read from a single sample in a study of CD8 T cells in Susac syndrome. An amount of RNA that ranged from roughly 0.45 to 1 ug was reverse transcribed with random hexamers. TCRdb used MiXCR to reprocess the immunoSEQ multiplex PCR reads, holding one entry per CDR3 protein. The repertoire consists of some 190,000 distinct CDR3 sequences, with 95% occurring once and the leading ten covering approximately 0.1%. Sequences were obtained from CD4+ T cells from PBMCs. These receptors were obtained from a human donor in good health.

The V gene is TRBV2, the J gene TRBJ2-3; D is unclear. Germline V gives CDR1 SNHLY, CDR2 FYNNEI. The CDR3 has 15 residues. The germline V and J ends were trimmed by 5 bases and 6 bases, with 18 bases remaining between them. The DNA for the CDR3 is TGTGCCAGCAGTATACTCGTCCTGCCCGGCGATACGCAGTATTTT. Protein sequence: CASSILVLPGDTQYF.

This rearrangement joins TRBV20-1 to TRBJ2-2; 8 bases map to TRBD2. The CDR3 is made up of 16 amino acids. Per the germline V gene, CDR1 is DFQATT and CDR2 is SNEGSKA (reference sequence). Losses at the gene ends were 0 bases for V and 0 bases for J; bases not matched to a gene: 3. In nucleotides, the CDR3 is TGCAGTGCTAGAGATAGGCGGGGGGCGAACACCGGGGAGCTGTTTTTT. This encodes CSARDRRGANTGELFF.

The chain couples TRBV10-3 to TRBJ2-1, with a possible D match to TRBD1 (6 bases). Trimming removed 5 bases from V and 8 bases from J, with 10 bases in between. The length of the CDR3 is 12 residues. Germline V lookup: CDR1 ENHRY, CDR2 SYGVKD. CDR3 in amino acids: CAISLQGDEQFF. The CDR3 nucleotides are TGTGCCATCAGTCTACAGGGAGATGAGCAGTTCTTC.